The source of this T cell receptor beta chain is a study of beta chain features in type 1 diabetes. At the level of the study: Age, gender and cell yields were similar between patients and healthy donors. Study findings and constraints: TCRB repertoires of naive, central memory and Treg cells appeared more similar among patients than among healthy donors. Whether TCRB rearrangement is influenced by HLA type went unresolved here. At VDJ recombination sites, type 1 diabetes patients had fewer insertions and more deleted nucleotides.

This clone was counted only a few times. The antigen remains unidentified. V was clipped by 1 base and J by 5 bases, with 7 bases between them. The CDR3 spans 13 residues. The germline V gene has CDR1 SGHTS and CDR2 YDEGEE. Expressed TCRB transcripts got sequenced, as all isolated RNA was reverse transcribed. Only in-frame clones appear in the TCRdb table, and some are missing; sequencing was by immunoSEQ multiplex PCR. Here the sample spans 300,000 to 450,000 clones, around 20% being singletons. The source is a woman aged 18 to 35 in good health. The V call is TRBV5-8, the J call TRBJ1-5, with D unresolved. The source material was naive CD4+ T cells from blood. The CDR3 DNA reads as TGTGCCAGCAGCTTGTTTCGAGATCAGCCCCAGCATTTT. It translates to CASSLFRDQPQHF.